This T cell receptor beta chain was found in a study of T cell repertoires in cytomegalovirus infection. A single record per CDR3 protein comes from TCRdb applying MiXCR to the reads. The table records hundreds of thousands of distinct CDR3 sequences, roughly a third of them present only once. V was trimmed by 1 base and J by 7 bases, leaving 14 bases between them. The CDR3 spans 15 residues. Germline V gene sequence: CDR1 SGHTA, CDR2 FQGNSA. Remarks on this clonotype: As yet, its antigen is unknown.

This chain uses TRBV7-2 with TRBJ1-5; D perhaps matches TRBD1 (5 bases). This clonotype was sampled from a human donor in good health (CMV status not recorded). Some clones in this sample may be carry-over from other donors' samples. Sequences were derived from cultured PBMCs, sampled from culture after CMV antigen stimulation. CDR3 bases: TGTGCCAGCAGCTTAGGACAGACACTGGGGCAGCCCCAGCATTTT. Amino acids: CASSLGQTLGQPQHF.